This T cell receptor beta chain came from a study of blood T cell repertoires in COVID-19. Study at large: The cDNA or gDNA used as material had been derived from T cells, B-cell-depleted T cells, or PBMCs.

Assay: immunoSEQ multiplex PCR; the TCRdb copy retains only in-frame clones and omits some. The sample lists 140,000 or so clones, about 79% seen once, with about 3% in the top ten. The CDR3 has 13 residues. V lost 5 bases, J lost 7 bases, and 5 bases stayed unmatched. Sequencing used peripheral blood. The sequence was collected from a woman over 75 with acute or convalescent COVID-19. This chain uses TRBV12-3 or TRBV12-4 with TRBJ1-2; TRBD1 matches 9 bases. The CDR3: CASSLQGAGGYTF. The CDR3, as DNA: TGTGCCAGCAGTCTACAGGGGGCGGGTGGCTACACCTTC.